This is a list of T cell receptor beta chains from one sample in a study of CD8 T cells in Susac syndrome. In TCRdb, the immunoSEQ multiplex PCR reads were re-called with MiXCR into one record per CDR3 protein. The sample consists of roughly 200,000 distinct CDR3 sequences, 95% of them appearing once. Sequencing was performed on CD4+ T cells from PBMCs. The receptors derive from a human donor with multiple sclerosis. Both conserved end residues are part of each CDR3. D genes are given only for firm matches. Some rows have no size entry. The others give once, few or many, or a class for an expanded clone.

cdr3_aa	cdr3_nt	clone_size	v_call	j_call	d_call
CAWTRQGPNYGYTF	TGTGCCTGGACCAGGCAGGGCCCCAACTATGGCTACACCTTC	-	TRBV30	TRBJ1-2	-
CASSHHENQETQYF	TGCGCCAGCAGCCACCACGAAAACCAAGAGACCCAGTACTTC	-	TRBV4-1	TRBJ2-5	-
CAISDQGETQYF	TGTGCCATCAGTGACCAGGGGGAGACCCAGTACTTC	-	TRBV10-3	TRBJ2-5	-
CASSKQSDSSYEQYF	TGTGCCAGCAGCAAACAGTCTGACAGCTCCTACGAGCAGTACTTC	once	TRBV7-2	TRBJ2-7	-
CSAWDRAGREQYF	TGCAGTGCTTGGGACAGGGCAGGACGGGAGCAGTACTTC	-	TRBV20-1	TRBJ2-7	TRBD1
CSARVVLAGAYNEQFF	TGCAGTGCTAGAGTTGTCTTAGCGGGGGCCTACAATGAGCAGTTCTTC	-	TRBV20-1	TRBJ2-1	TRBD2
CSVVPSGLSSYNEQFF	TGCAGCGTTGTCCCTAGCGGCCTTTCATCCTACAATGAGCAGTTCTTC	-	TRBV29-1	TRBJ2-1	TRBD2
CASSLNAAGNTGELFF	TGTGCCAGCAGTTTGAACGCGGCTGGAAACACCGGGGAGCTGTTTTTT	-	TRBV12-3/TRBV12-4	TRBJ2-2	-
CSVEVPKSEAFF	TGCAGCGTTGAAGTCCCAAAGTCTGAAGCTTTCTTT	-	TRBV29-1	TRBJ1-1	-
CASSQPGQVTGELFF	TGTGCCAGCTCACAACCGGGACAAGTCACCGGGGAGCTGTTTTTT	-	TRBV18	TRBJ2-2	-
CAWSPPGQGAKFYGYTF	TGTGCCTGGAGTCCTCCGGGACAGGGGGCAAAGTTCTATGGCTACACCTTC	-	TRBV30	TRBJ1-2	TRBD1
CASSQGQGNPRGYTF	TGTGCCAGCAGCCAAGGACAGGGAAACCCTAGAGGCTACACCTTC	-	TRBV3-1	TRBJ1-2	TRBD1
CASSRTSGDQETQYF	TGTGCCAGCAGCCGGACTAGCGGGGACCAAGAGACCCAGTACTTC	-	TRBV5-6	TRBJ2-5	TRBD2
CASSLSPVETQYF	TGTGCCAGCAGTTTAAGCCCCGTAGAGACCCAGTACTTC	-	TRBV12-3/TRBV12-4	TRBJ2-5	-
CATSRDRGRELTGELFF	TGTGCCACCAGCAGAGATCGAGGCAGGGAACTCACCGGGGAGCTGTTTTTT	-	TRBV15	TRBJ2-2	-
CASSQLARGTEAFF	TGTGCCAGCAGCCAATTGGCCCGGGGAACTGAAGCTTTCTTT	-	TRBV3-1	TRBJ1-1	-
CASSLGGGDNTQYF	TGTGCCAGCAGCCTCGGCGGGGGCGATAATACGCAGTATTTT	-	TRBV3-1	TRBJ2-3	-
CASSLGGSGEQYF	TGTGCCAGCAGCTTAGGGGGATCGGGGGAGCAGTACTTC	once	TRBV7-3	TRBJ2-7	-
CAWSASVGGTQYF	TGTGCCTGGAGTGCTTCGGTGGGGGGGACCCAGTACTTC	once	TRBV30	TRBJ2-5	-
CAWSTGGYNEQFF	TGTGCCTGGTCAACAGGGGGCTATAATGAGCAGTTCTTC	once	TRBV30	TRBJ2-1	TRBD1
CSARDWTLNTEAFF	TGCAGTGCTAGAGATTGGACCTTGAACACTGAAGCTTTCTTT	-	TRBV20-1	TRBJ1-1	-
CASSYGSSYNEQFF	TGTGCCAGCAGTTATGGAAGCTCCTACAATGAGCAGTTCTTC	-	TRBV12-3/TRBV12-4	TRBJ2-1	-
CSVERGAEAFF	TGCAGCGTTGAGAGAGGGGCTGAAGCTTTCTTT	-	TRBV29-1	TRBJ1-1	-
CASSLQGTGRTEAFF	TGTGCCAGCAGTCTTCAGGGGACCGGGAGAACTGAAGCTTTCTTT	-	TRBV12-3/TRBV12-4	TRBJ1-1	-
CSGGGAGSYNEQFF	TGCAGCGGGGGGGGCGCGGGATCCTACAATGAGCAGTTCTTC	once	TRBV29-1	TRBJ2-1	-
CSARHRAETQYF	TGCAGTGCTAGACACAGGGCAGAGACCCAGTACTTC	-	TRBV20-1	TRBJ2-5	-
CASSRSTPLETQYF	TGTGCCAGCAGTCGATCTACCCCATTGGAGACCCAGTACTTC	-	TRBV6-5	TRBJ2-5	-
CASSLTGTSAGELFF	TGCGCCAGCAGCTTGACCGGGACTAGTGCCGGGGAGCTGTTTTTT	once	TRBV5-1	TRBJ2-2	TRBD2
CSAREVGQGGGYTF	TGCAGTGCTAGAGAGGTGGGTCAGGGAGGCGGCTACACCTTC	-	TRBV20-1	TRBJ1-2	-
CASRPYRQGEAFF	TGTGCCAGCAGACCCTATCGTCAGGGTGAAGCTTTCTTT	-	TRBV7-2	TRBJ1-1	-
CASSEVDTQYF	TGTGCCAGCAGTGAGGTAGATACGCAGTATTTT	few	TRBV2	TRBJ2-3	-
CASSRDRGPQPQHF	TGTGCCAGCAGTCGGGACAGGGGACCCCAGCCCCAGCATTTT	-	TRBV7-2	TRBJ1-5	TRBD1
CASSPTSGAGSNEQFF	TGCGCCAGCAGCCCAACGAGTGGTGCAGGGAGCAATGAGCAGTTCTTC	-	TRBV5-1	TRBJ2-1	-
CASSFGLAEYTDTQYF	TGTGCCAGCAGCTTCGGGCTAGCGGAGTACACAGATACGCAGTATTTT	-	TRBV7-2	TRBJ2-3	TRBD2
CASSRDPGLAGTDTQYF	TGTGCCAGCAGCCGCGACCCGGGACTAGCGGGGACAGATACGCAGTATTTT	-	TRBV4-2	TRBJ2-3	TRBD2
CASSYTSRYNEQFF	TGTGCCAGCAGTTATACAAGTCGTTACAATGAGCAGTTCTTC	-	TRBV7-2	TRBJ2-1	-
CASRLNNQPQHF	TGTGCCAGCAGGCTGAACAATCAGCCCCAGCATTTT	-	TRBV12-3/TRBV12-4	TRBJ1-5	-
CASSQETNTEAFF	TGTGCCAGCAGCCAAGAGACGAACACTGAAGCTTTCTTT	-	TRBV3-1	TRBJ1-1	-
CASKADLNTGELFF	TGTGCCAGCAAGGCGGACCTAAACACCGGGGAGCTGTTTTTT	-	TRBV14	TRBJ2-2	-
CASSSGLMMNTEAFF	TGTGCCAGCAGTTCGGGACTGATGATGAACACTGAAGCTTTCTTT	-	TRBV12-3/TRBV12-4	TRBJ1-1	-
CASTSSGATNYGYTF	TGTGCCAGCACCTCTTCCGGGGCTACTAACTATGGCTACACCTTC	-	TRBV7-9	TRBJ1-2	-
CASSSGLAMNTGELFF	TGTGCCAGCAGCTCGGGACTAGCGATGAACACCGGGGAGCTGTTTTTT	-	TRBV5-4	TRBJ2-2	TRBD2
CASSVAGQGRNEQFF	TGTGCCAGCAGCGTAGCCGGCCAGGGGCGGAATGAGCAGTTCTTC	-	TRBV9	TRBJ2-1	-
CASILLTEAFF	TGCGCCAGCATCCTATTGACTGAAGCTTTCTTT	-	TRBV5-1	TRBJ1-1	-
CSASPITSGTSGGNQETQYF	TGCAGTGCCTCACCTATAACATCAGGGACTAGCGGGGGAAACCAAGAGACCCAGTACTTC	-	TRBV20-1	TRBJ2-5	TRBD2
CSDRTGGGWTQYF	TGCAGCGACCGGACAGGGGGCGGTTGGACCCAGTACTTC	-	TRBV29-1	TRBJ2-5	TRBD1
CSAPGTGVLETQYF	TGCAGTGCCCCTGGGACCGGTGTCTTAGAGACCCAGTACTTC	-	TRBV20-1	TRBJ2-5	-
CASSISLRVTEAFF	TGTGCCAGTAGTATCTCCCTTAGGGTGACTGAAGCTTTCTTT	-	TRBV19	TRBJ1-1	-
CASSDPRSTEAFF	TGTGCCAGCAGCGACCCCAGGAGTACTGAAGCTTTCTTT	-	TRBV9	TRBJ1-1	-
CASSLRPLWHGYTF	TGTGCCAGCAGTTTGCGCCCCCTCTGGCATGGCTACACCTTC	-	TRBV28	TRBJ1-2	-
CSARAWALSSYNEQFF	TGCAGTGCTAGAGCTTGGGCCCTGAGCTCCTACAATGAGCAGTTCTTC	-	TRBV20-1	TRBJ2-1	-
CATLQGTDTQYF	TGTGCCACCCTCCAGGGTACAGATACGCAGTATTTT	-	TRBV10-3	TRBJ2-3	-
CASTLADGVRDTQYF	TGCGCCAGCACCCTAGCGGATGGGGTTCGTGATACGCAGTATTTT	-	TRBV5-1	TRBJ2-3	TRBD2
CASSPSGLSGEQYF	TGTGCCAGCTCACCATCGGGACTCTCCGGCGAGCAGTACTTC	-	TRBV18	TRBJ2-7	-
CASSSRSSIYEQYF	TGTGCCAGCAGCTCCCGGAGTAGCATCTACGAGCAGTACTTC	-	TRBV7-9	TRBJ2-7	-